The 3 T cell receptor beta chains below all came from one sample that was sequenced in a study of blood T cell repertoires in COVID-19. Libraries were prepared by immunoSEQ multiplex PCR; TCRdb keeps only in-frame clonotypes and omits some of them. The repertoire holds about 120,000 clones, approximately 80% seen once, with more than 9% in the top ten. Material for sequencing was peripheral blood. The receptors stem from a human donor in a cohort sampled during active COVID-19.

The V and J genes are TRBV9 and TRBJ2-1, with a possible D match to TRBD1 (6 bases). The CDR3 contains 15 residues. V shed 0 bases and J shed 1 base, with 8 bases lying between them. Looked up from germline, CDR1 is SGDLS and CDR2 is YYNGEE. The CDR3 spells CASSVEQGSYNEQFF. In nucleotides, the CDR3 is TGTGCCAGCAGCGTAGAGCAGGGGTCCTACAATGAGCAGTTCTTC.

The chain joins TRBV7-2 to TRBJ1-5; 7 nucleotides agree with TRBD1. The length of the CDR3 is 15 residues. The V segment lost 5 bases and the J segment 7 bases; nucleotides outside the gene matches: 11. Germline V CDR1 and CDR2: SGHTA, FQGNSA. The CDR3 sequence is CASSPETGVGQPQHF. CDR3 bases: TGTGCCAGCAGCCCCGAAACAGGGGTCGGGCAGCCCCAGCATTTT.

The rearrangement joins TRBV19 to TRBJ1-5; TRBD1 matches 9 bases. The CDR3 contains 16 residues. The germline V gene encodes CDR1 LNHDA and CDR2 SQIVND (reference sequence). Trimming removed 4 bases from V and 1 base from J; junction bases left unmatched: 5. CDR3 coding DNA: TGTGCCAGTAGTAGGGTGGACAGGGGAAGCAATCAGCCCCAGCATTTT. Translating gives CASSRVDRGSNQPQHF.